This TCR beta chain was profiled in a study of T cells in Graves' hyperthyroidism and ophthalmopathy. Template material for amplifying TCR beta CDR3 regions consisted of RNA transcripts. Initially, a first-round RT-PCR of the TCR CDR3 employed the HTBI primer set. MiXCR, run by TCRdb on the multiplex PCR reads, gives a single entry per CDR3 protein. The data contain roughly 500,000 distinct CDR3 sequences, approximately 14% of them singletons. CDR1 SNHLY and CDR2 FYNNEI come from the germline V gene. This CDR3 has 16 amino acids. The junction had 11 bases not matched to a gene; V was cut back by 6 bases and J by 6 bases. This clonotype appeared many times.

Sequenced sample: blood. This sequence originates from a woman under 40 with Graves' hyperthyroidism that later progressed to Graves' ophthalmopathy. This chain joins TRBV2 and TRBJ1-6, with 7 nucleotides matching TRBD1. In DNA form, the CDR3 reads TGTGCCAGCAGCCGTGCGACAGGGAGCACTAATTCACCCCTCCACTTT. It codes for CASSRATGSTNSPLHF.